One sample yielded the 24 T cell receptor beta chains listed below, sequenced in a study of T cell responses to AZD1222 COVID-19 vaccine. Some clones are missing from TCRdb's copy, which holds only in-frame ones; the method was immunoSEQ multiplex PCR. The sample includes 100,000 to 150,000 clones, under 90% seen only once; the top ten take roughly 6.3%. This sample comprised peripheral blood, obtained on day 0 of AZD1222 vaccination. These TCRs come from an adult in good health.

V gene TRBV5-1 combines with J gene TRBJ1-3; a weak D match, TRBD1 (5 bases). The germline V and J ends were trimmed by 4 bases and 3 bases, with 8 bases remaining between them. This CDR3 spans 13 amino acids. Germline V CDR1 and CDR2: SGHRS, YFSETQ. This CDR3 is CASSRDVGNTIYF. As DNA, the CDR3 is TGCGCCAGCAGCAGGGACGTTGGAAACACCATATATTTT.

The chain joins TRBV6-1 to TRBJ2-6; D remains unclear. Trimming left V 2 bases short and J 1 base short, with 15 bases between. This CDR3 has 18 amino acids. Germline values: CDR1 MNHNS, CDR2 SASEGT. CDR3 nucleotide sequence: TGTGCCAGCAGTGAACCCTTGGTGTTGTTATCTGGGGCCAACGTCCTGACTTTC. Amino acid sequence: CASSEPLVLLSGANVLTF.

This clone was recorded only once. The genes are TRBV15 and TRBJ1-2, with a possible D match to TRBD1 (5 bases). Between the trimmed V and J ends, which lost 5 bases and 0 bases, there was a span of 19 bases. The V gene's germline CDR1 is LNHNV and CDR2 YYDKDF (reference sequence). This CDR3 comprises 17 residues. The CDR3 DNA follows: TGTGCCACCAGCCCCAGCCTCTGGGGGAGGTCTAACTATGGCTACACCTTC. This sequence encodes CATSPSLWGRSNYGYTF.

The rearrangement uses TRBV6-5 and TRBJ1-1; D is uncertain. CDR1 MNHEY and CDR2 SVGAGI come from the germline V gene. The CDR3 length is 14 residues. Trimming removed 7 bases from V and 2 bases from J, with 14 bases in between. The DNA for the CDR3 is TGTGCCAGCAATAACGGCTATTTCAACACTGAAGCTTTCTTT. It codes for CASNNGYFNTEAFF.

The rearrangement joins TRBV15 to TRBJ1-2; 9 positions agree with TRBD1. The J segment lost 2 bases and the V segment lost 0 bases, leaving 4 bases of the junction unmatched. The CDR3 is 16 amino acids. Germline V gives CDR1 LNHNV, CDR2 YYDKDF (reference sequence). This CDR3 is CATSRDPGQGNYGYTF. CDR3 sequence (DNA): TGTGCCACCAGCAGAGATCCCGGACAGGGGAACTATGGCTACACCTTC.

Concerning this clone itself: One end of the junction is discordant with germline, which a read error may explain. The V and J genes are TRBV5-1 and TRBJ2-5; D remains ambiguous. The CDR3 sequence is 14 residues long. Germline CDR1 reads SGHRS; CDR2 reads YFSETQ. The CDR3: CASSLGLTREAQYF. Here the CDR3 DNA reads TGCGCCAGCAGCTTGGGCCTTACCAGAGAGGCCCAGTACTTC.

The J gene is TRBJ2-5, the V gene TRBV7-2; the match to TRBD2 covers 8 bases. V lost 3 bases and J lost 5; bases outside the gene matches: 5. This CDR3 spans 14 amino acids. Germline-derived CDR1 and CDR2 are SGHTA and FQGNSA. CDR3 sequence: CASSLRTSRETQYF. The CDR3 nucleotides read TGTGCCAGCAGCTTGAGGACTAGCCGGGAGACCCAGTACTTC.

V and J are TRBV6-5 and TRBJ1-1, with a weak D call TRBD1 (5 bases). The CDR3 runs 15 residues. V was clipped by 2 bases and J by 3 bases, with 13 bases between them. The germline gives CDR1 MNHEY, CDR2 SVGAGI. CDR3 amino acids: CASSYGGVKDTEAFF. In DNA form, the CDR3 reads TGTGCCAGCAGTTACGGGGGGGTGAAGGACACTGAAGCTTTCTTT.

The V and J genes are TRBV29-1 and TRBJ1-2; D gene uncertain. Germline CDR1 and CDR2: SQVTM and ANQGSEA. The V gene lost 4 bases and the J gene lost 8 bases, with 11 bases spanning the gap. This CDR3 has 11 amino acids. CDR3 sequence: CSVAPADGYTF. CDR3 DNA sequence: TGCAGCGTTGCCCCCGCAGACGGCTACACCTTC.

This chain uses TRBV5-1 with TRBJ1-2; a possible D gene is TRBD1 (5 bases). V was cut by 1 base and J by 8 bases, with 18 bases left in between. Germline V gene data show CDR1 as SGHRS and CDR2 as YFSETQ. CDR3 length equals 15 residues. The CDR3 sequence: CASSLSGAPADGYTF. DNA of the CDR3: TGCGCCAGCAGCTTGAGCGGGGCCCCCGCCGACGGCTACACCTTC.

CDR3 protein: CASSIRVLTEAFF. The DNA of the CDR3 is TGTGCCAGTAGTATACGGGTTCTCACTGAAGCTTTCTTT. V usage is TRBV19 and J usage is TRBJ1-1; no firm D call. This CDR3 spans 13 amino acids. Trimming cost V 2 bases and J 4 bases, with 8 bases left between them. Germline-derived CDR1 and CDR2 are LNHDA and SQIVND (reference sequence).

The rearrangement joins TRBV6-4 to TRBJ1-1, with 9 bases fitting TRBD1. V lost 5 bases, J lost 6 bases, and 13 bases stayed unmatched. The CDR3 is 16 residues long. CDR1 is MRHNA and CDR2 is SNTAGT in the germline V gene. CDR3: CASSTGTGYGRAEAFF. The CDR3 nucleotides are TGTGCCAGCAGTACCGGGACAGGGTACGGCCGGGCTGAAGCTTTCTTT.

The chain combines TRBV5-1 with TRBJ1-1, with TRBD1 identical over 7 bases. Germline values: CDR1 SGHRS, CDR2 YFSETQ. This CDR3 is 13 amino acids long. V shed 2 bases and J 7 bases; nucleotides not matched to a gene: 5. CDR3 coding DNA: TGCGCCAGCAGCTTTTTTGGGACAGATGAAGCTTTCTTT. This gives the protein CASSFFGTDEAFF. Using reference TRBV5-1 and TRBJ1-1 for the parts outside the CDR3, the full variable domain is KAGVTQTPRYLIKTRGQQVTLSCSPISGHRSVSWYQQTPGQGLQFLFEYFSETQRNKGNFPGRFSGRQFSNSRSEMNVSTLELGDSALYLCASSFFGTDEAFFGQGTRLTVV.

This chain links TRBV12-5 with TRBJ2-1; TRBD2 is a possible D gene (5 bases). This CDR3 has 13 residues. CDR1 is LGHNT, CDR2 FRNRAP, per germline. The germline V and J ends were trimmed by 6 bases and 8 bases, with 14 bases remaining between them. Here the CDR3 DNA reads TGTGCTAGTGGATCCGGGGTCTCGGATGAGCAGTTCTTC. This translates into CASGSGVSDEQFF.

The V and J genes are TRBV25-1 and TRBJ1-2, with 7 bases fitting TRBD1. The CDR3 runs 11 residues. The germline V gene encodes CDR1 MGHDK and CDR2 SYGVNS. Trimming took 8 bases from V and 6 from J; bases not matched to a gene: 3. CDR3 residues: CASRTGDGYTF. DNA of the CDR3: TGTGCCAGCCGGACAGGTGATGGCTACACCTTC.

The chain employs TRBV6-5 and TRBJ1-2, with D possibly matching TRBD1 (5 bases). Trimming stripped 6 bases from V and 6 bases from J, with 14 bases between. The CDR3 totals 13 residues. Germline V gives CDR1 MNHEY, CDR2 SVGAGI. CDR3 residues: CASSPGGSHGYTF. The CDR3 coding sequence is TGTGCCAGCAGCCCGGGGGGGTCTCATGGCTACACCTTC.

V gene TRBV4-3 combines with J gene TRBJ1-2; D remains unclear. There are 12 residues in the CDR3. Germline CDR1 is LGHNA and CDR2 is YSLEER. V lost 1 base to trimming and J lost 5 bases, with 5 bases between them. This CDR3 is CASSQGPYGYTF. As DNA, the CDR3 is TGCGCCAGCAGCCAAGGGCCTTATGGCTACACCTTC.

The chain carries TRBV6-5 and TRBJ1-1; D not resolved. Trimming cost V 5 bases and J 5 bases, with 6 bases left between them. The CDR3 sequence is 11 residues long. Germline lookup yields CDR1 MNHEY and CDR2 SVGAGI. CDR3 in amino acids: CASSRATEAFF. The CDR3 DNA sequence: TGTGCCAGCAGTAGGGCGACTGAAGCTTTCTTT.

This chain uses TRBV6-2 or TRBV6-3 with TRBJ1-5; no firm D call. Deletions cut 6 bases from V and 0 bases from J, with 9 bases between. This CDR3 comprises 14 residues. Germline V gene sequence: CDR1 MNHEY, CDR2 SVGEGT. The CDR3 bases are TGTGCCAGCAGCCGGATGAATAGCAATCAGCCCCAGCATTTT. Amino acids: CASSRMNSNQPQHF.

The V and J genes are TRBV5-5 and TRBJ1-1; 9 bases map to TRBD1. Losses at the gene ends were 4 bases for V and 3 bases for J; bases not matched to a gene: 4. The CDR3 is made up of 14 amino acids. Germline loops: CDR1 SGHKS, CDR2 YYEKEE (reference sequence). DNA of the CDR3: TGTGCCAGCAGCGTTACAGGGGGCGACACTGAAGCTTTCTTT. Its translation is CASSVTGGDTEAFF.

This chain connects TRBV1 to TRBJ2-5; no DNA check was done on the table's D call, TRBD2. TRBV1 is described as a pseudogene. The CDR3 loop spans 14 amino acids. CDR3 bases: TGCACCAGCGGGAAGACGGGGGGCGGGGAGACCCAGTACTTC. Translating gives CTSGKTGGGETQYF.

The rearrangement uses TRBV11-2 and TRBJ2-5; D remains unclear. V was pared by 4 bases and J by 10 bases, with 16 bases between. Germline V lookup: CDR1 SGHAT, CDR2 FQNNGV. The CDR3 contains 13 residues. The DNA for the CDR3 is TGTGCCAGCAGCTCTTTCGTTTTGAGTATCCAGTACTTC. Translation: CASSSFVLSIQYF.

The rearrangement links TRBV2 to TRBJ2-2, with no clear D. Looked up from germline, CDR1 is SNHLY and CDR2 is FYNNEI. V lost 6 bases, J lost 4 bases, and 15 bases lay in between. CDR3 size: 15 residues. The CDR3 nucleotides are TGTGCCAGCAGGGTGGACCAGACTTCCACCGGGGAGCTGTTTTTT. Amino acids: CASRVDQTSTGELFF.

The rearrangement links TRBV18 to TRBJ2-7; D is perhaps TRBD2 (5 bases). Germline CDR1 is KGHSH and CDR2 is LQKENI. The length of the CDR3 is 15 residues. Trimming removed 0 bases at V and 3 bases at J, with 12 bases between. The CDR3: CASSPPGERDYEQYF. The CDR3 DNA reads TGTGCCAGCTCACCACCAGGCGAACGGGACTACGAGCAGTACTTC.